This T cell receptor beta chain stems from a study of beta chain features in type 1 diabetes (dated by TCRdb to the late 2010s). Regarding the study in general: Mean age, gender distribution, total cell number and subset yield did not differ between patients and healthy donors. Naive and central memory subsets were obtained from all 28 donors, but regulatory and stem cell-like memory subsets were isolated from only 8 patients and roughly eight healthy donors. The study compared the TCRB repertoires of sorted circulating CD4+ T cell subsets in recently diagnosed type 1 diabetes patients with those in matched healthy donors. A total of some 110 million sorted cells were examined across all samples, and a strong correlation was observed between cell number per subset and RNA yield.

Each donor gave one peripheral blood draw, roughly 110 mL on average, collected into heparinised tubes. A BD FACSAria II was used to sort naive, central memory, regulatory and stem cell-like memory CD4+ T cells with a panel that included CD45RO, CCR7, CD25, CD127, CD95 and CD27. All sorted populations exceeded 95% purity. PBMCs were isolated right away by Lymphoprep density gradient centrifugation and were stained directly, without culture. So that batch effects would be minimized, each experiment stained and sorted samples in pairs, pairing one healthy donor with one patient. CDR1 and CDR2 (KGHSH, LQKENI) derive from the germline V gene. From the cysteine through the phenylalanine, the CDR3 covers 13 amino acids. This entry keeps only the CDR3 DNA: 39 bases, framed from base 1. Trimming costs V 3 bases and J 4 bases, and their ends lie 7 bases apart. The entire amount of isolated RNA was reverse transcribed using the High Capacity cDNA Reverse Transcription Kit, so the sequenced TCRB transcripts were expressed ones. Naive, central memory and regulatory T cell samples underwent deep immunoSEQ sequencing, averaging about 3.3 million total reads per sample. Sorted cells were lysed in RLT buffer, and RNA was extracted using DNase-treated RNeasy Micro or Mini kits according to cell number. Each cell subset was processed on its own to prevent cross-contamination, while patient and healthy donor samples were processed together. The immunoSEQ multiplex PCR was used to amplify TCRB sequences from cDNA, yielding 87-bp fragments that span the CDR3 region. The amplicons were sequenced using the Illumina HiSeq platform. Per the authors' processing: Synthetic template baselines were used to correct PCR bias computationally, reads within Hamming distance 2 were collapsed together, and singletons that could not be merged were discarded. Reads were aligned against IMGT to assign V, D and J genes, CDR3 length and insertions or deletions at six rearrangement sites. Within each subset, clonotype counts were normalized to sorted cell number, and only after that were true diversity and Gini coefficients computed with the tcR R package. Repertoire sharing was quantified using the overlap coefficient calculated on TCRB nucleotide sequences. Out-of-frame TCRB sequences from naive cells were analyzed to stand in for the pre-selection repertoire. TCRdb carries this immuneACCESS record with in-frame sequences only. Its versions omit some clonotypes, under half of them owing to an unresolved V gene in the studies checked, with the rest unexplained. V, J and clone size were drawn from that table, and D and trimming were deduced from the DNA. Across this sample there are around 260,000 clones, with less than 30% seen only once. Of the sample, about 0.011% falls within the top ten clones.

Details on this clone: Its target antigen remains unknown. Base qualities are not at hand, and no much larger clone is one base apart.

Points the paper makes about the study in general: Because cDNA was sequenced instead of genomic DNA, activated cells with high expression could be over-represented, although the groups did not differ in activation or CD3 levels. Shorter templates might have been favored by PCR, but patient and control samples were amplified and corrected together, so both groups would have been affected equally by any skew. Naive, central memory and regulatory TCRB repertoires appeared more similar among patients than among healthy donors. HLA sub-analyses involved small numbers of individuals, so any influence of HLA type on TCRB rearrangement remained unresolved. Patients with type 1 diabetes made fewer insertions and deleted more nucleotides at VDJ recombination sites, implying thymic rearrangement abnormalities. Type 1 diabetes patients showed a moderate but significant shortening of TCRB CDR3 length in all four CD4+ subsets.

Recombination joined TRBV18 with TRBJ1-3; there is no confident call for the D gene. Material: naive CD4+ T cells from blood. Taken with the paper, the label for cell subset or site translates to: true naive CD4+ T cells. The sequence derives from a woman in her 30s with type 1 diabetes. CDR3 protein: CASSPAGGNTIYF. The DNA is as follows: TGTGCCAGCTCACCGGCGGGAGGAAACACCATATATTTT.